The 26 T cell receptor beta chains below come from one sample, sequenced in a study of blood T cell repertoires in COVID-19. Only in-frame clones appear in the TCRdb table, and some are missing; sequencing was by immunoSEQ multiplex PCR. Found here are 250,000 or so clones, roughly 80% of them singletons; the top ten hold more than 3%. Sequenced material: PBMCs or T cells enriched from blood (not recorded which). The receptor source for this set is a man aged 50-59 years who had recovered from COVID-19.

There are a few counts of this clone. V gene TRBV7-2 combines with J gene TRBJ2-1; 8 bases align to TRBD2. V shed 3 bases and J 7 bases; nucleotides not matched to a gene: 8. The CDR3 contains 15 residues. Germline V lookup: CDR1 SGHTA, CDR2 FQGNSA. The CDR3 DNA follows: TGTGCCAGCAGCTTTCCCAGCGGGGGAAGGAATGAGCAGTTCTTC. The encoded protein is CASSFPSGGRNEQFF.

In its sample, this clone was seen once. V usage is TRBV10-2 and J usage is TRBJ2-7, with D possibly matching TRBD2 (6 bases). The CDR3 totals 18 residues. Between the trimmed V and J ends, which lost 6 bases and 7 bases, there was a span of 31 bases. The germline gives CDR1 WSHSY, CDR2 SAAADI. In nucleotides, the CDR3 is TGCGCCAGCAGCCCCCGCGGGGCACAAGGGCGAACTACTAGGGAGCAGTACTTC. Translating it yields CASSPRGAQGRTTREQYF.

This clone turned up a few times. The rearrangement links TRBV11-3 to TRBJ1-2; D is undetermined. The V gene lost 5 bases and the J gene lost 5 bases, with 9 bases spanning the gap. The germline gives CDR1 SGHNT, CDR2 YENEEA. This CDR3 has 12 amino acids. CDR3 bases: TGTGCCAGCAGCGTAACAGAGTATGGCTACACCTTC. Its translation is CASSVTEYGYTF.

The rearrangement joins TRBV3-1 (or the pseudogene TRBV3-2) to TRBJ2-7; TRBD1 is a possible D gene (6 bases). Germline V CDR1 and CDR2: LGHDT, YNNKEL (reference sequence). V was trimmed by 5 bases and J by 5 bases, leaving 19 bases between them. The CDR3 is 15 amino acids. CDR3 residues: CASSKTLQGRDEQYF. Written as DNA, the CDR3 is TGTGCCAGCAGCAAGACACTACAGGGTAGGGACGAGCAGTACTTC.

CDR3 sequence: CASSTQDRALPAFF. CDR3 in DNA: TGTGCCAGCAGTACCCAGGACAGGGCCCTTCCAGCTTTCTTT. The chain joins TRBV25-1 to TRBJ1-1, with 8 bases fitting TRBD1. From germline, CDR1 is MGHDK and CDR2 SYGVNS. The CDR3 is 14 residues long. With 5 bases clipped from V and 10 bases from J, the junction kept 12 bases outside the gene matches.

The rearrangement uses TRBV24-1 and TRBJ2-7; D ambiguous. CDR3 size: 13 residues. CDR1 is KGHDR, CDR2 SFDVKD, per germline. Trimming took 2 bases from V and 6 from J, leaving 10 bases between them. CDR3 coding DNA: TGTGCCACCAGTGATTCGATCGGCGGCGAGCAGTACTTC. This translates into CATSDSIGGEQYF.

CDR3 sequence reads: CASSYRTGDFTGELFF. The CDR3 nucleotides read TGTGCCAGCAGTTACCGGACAGGGGATTTCACCGGGGAGCTGTTTTTT. This rearrangement joins TRBV6-2 or TRBV6-3 to TRBJ2-2; 9 bases are a match to TRBD1. This CDR3 is built from 16 residues. Trimming took 2 bases from V and 4 from J; bases not matched to a gene: 5. CDR1 and CDR2 (germline): MNHEY, SVGEGT.

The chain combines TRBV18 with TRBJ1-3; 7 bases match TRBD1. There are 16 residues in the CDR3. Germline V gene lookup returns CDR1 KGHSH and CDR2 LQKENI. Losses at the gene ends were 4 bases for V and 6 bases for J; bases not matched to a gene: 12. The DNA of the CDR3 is TGTGCCAGCTCACTAAATCAACTGCAGGGGGAAAACACCATATATTTT. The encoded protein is CASSLNQLQGENTIYF.

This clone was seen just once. CDR3 DNA: TGTGCCAGTAGTGAACAGGGAATTCCTGGCTACACCTTC. Protein product: CASSEQGIPGYTF. The rearrangement uses TRBV19 and TRBJ1-2; maybe TRBD1 (6 bases). Germline V gene lookup returns CDR1 LNHDA and CDR2 SQIVND (reference sequence). This CDR3 is built from 13 residues. V lost 5 bases and J 7 bases, leaving 14 bases between the germline ends.

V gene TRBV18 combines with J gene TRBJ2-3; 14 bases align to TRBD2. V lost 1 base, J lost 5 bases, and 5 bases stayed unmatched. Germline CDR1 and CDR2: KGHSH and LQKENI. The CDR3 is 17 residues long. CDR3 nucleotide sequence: TGTGCCAGCTCACCACGACTAGCGGGGGGGCCGGGAGATACGCAGTATTTT. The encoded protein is CASSPRLAGGPGDTQYF. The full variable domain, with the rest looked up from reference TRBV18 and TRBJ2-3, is NAGVMQNPRHLVRRRGQEARLRCSPMKGHSHVYWYRQLPEEGLKFMVYLQKENIIDESGMPKERFSAEFPKEGPSILRIQQVVRGDSAAYFCASSPRLAGGPGDTQYFGPGTRLTVL.

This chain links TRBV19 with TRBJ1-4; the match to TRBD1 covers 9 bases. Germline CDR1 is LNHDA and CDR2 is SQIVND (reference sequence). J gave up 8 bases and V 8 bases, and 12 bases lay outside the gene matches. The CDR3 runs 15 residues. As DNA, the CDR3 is TGTGCCAGTGGGAAGCCGAGGACAGGGGACGAAAAACTGTTTTTT. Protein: CASGKPRTGDEKLFF.

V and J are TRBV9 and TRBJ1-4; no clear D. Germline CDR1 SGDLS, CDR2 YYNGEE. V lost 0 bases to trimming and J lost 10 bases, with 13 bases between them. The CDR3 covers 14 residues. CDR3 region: CASSVGREMGKLFF. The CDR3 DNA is TGTGCCAGCAGCGTAGGGAGAGAGATGGGAAAACTGTTTTTT.

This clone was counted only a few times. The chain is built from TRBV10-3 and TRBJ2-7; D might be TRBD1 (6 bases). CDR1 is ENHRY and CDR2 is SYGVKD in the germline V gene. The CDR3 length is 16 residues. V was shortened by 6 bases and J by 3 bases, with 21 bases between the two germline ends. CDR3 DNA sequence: TGTGCCATCAGAAGGGCCAACCGGGACACTCGCTACGAGCAGTACTTC. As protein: CAIRRANRDTRYEQYF.

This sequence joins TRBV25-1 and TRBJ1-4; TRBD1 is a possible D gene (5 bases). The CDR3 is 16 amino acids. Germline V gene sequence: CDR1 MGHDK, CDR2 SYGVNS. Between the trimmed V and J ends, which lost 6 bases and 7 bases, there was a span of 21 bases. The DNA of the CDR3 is TGTGCCAGCAGCAAAGGGGTACAGTCGGGCGCTGAAAAACTGTTTTTT. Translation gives CASSKGVQSGAEKLFF.

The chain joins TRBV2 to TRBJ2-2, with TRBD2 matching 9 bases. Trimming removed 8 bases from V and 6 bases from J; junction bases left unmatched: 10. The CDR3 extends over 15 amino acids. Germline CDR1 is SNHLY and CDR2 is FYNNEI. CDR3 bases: TGTGCCAGCTGGGGCCAGCGGGAGGTGGCCGGGGAGCTGTTTTTT. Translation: CASWGQREVAGELFF.

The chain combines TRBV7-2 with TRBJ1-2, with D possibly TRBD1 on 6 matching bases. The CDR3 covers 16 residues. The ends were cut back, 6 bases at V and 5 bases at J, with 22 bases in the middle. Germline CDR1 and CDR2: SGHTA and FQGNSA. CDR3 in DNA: TGTGCCAGCAGTGTGACAGGATCCCGATATTTTTATGGCTACACCTTC. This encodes CASSVTGSRYFYGYTF.

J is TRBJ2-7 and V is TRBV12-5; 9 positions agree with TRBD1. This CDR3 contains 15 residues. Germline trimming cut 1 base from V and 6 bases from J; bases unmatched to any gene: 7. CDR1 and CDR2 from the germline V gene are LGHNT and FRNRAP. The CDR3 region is CASGLGQGVSLEQYF. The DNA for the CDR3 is TGTGCTAGTGGTTTGGGACAGGGGGTCTCTCTCGAGCAGTACTTC. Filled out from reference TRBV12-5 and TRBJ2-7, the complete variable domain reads DARVTQTPRHKVTEMGQEVTMRCQPILGHNTVFWYRQTMMQGLELLAYFRNRAPLDDSGMPKDRFSAEMPDATLATLKIQPSEPRDSAVYFCASGLGQGVSLEQYFGPGTRLTVT.

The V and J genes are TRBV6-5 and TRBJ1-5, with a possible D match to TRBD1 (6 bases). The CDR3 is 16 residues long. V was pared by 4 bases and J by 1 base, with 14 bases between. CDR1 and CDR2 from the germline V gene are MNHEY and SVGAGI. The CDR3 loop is CASSSGHLGSNQPQHF. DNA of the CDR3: TGTGCCAGCAGTTCGGGACACCTAGGGAGCAATCAGCCCCAGCATTTT.

The CDR3: CASSSGTAGNTIYF. Here the CDR3 DNA reads TGTGCCAGCAGCTCTGGGACAGCTGGAAACACCATATATTTT. The chain links TRBV7-6 to TRBJ1-3; 7 nucleotides align to TRBD1. The V gene's germline CDR1 is SGHVS and CDR2 FNYEAQ. Trimming at V came to 4 bases and at J to 2 bases, leaving 2 bases not matched to a gene. CDR3 size: 14 residues.

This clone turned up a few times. The CDR3 region is CASSLTAATNEKLFF. The CDR3 bases are TGTGCCAGCTCACTGACAGCCGCAACTAATGAAAAACTGTTTTTT. V is TRBV18 and J is TRBJ1-4; the D gene is possibly TRBD1 (5 bases). The length of the CDR3 is 15 residues. The germline V gene encodes CDR1 KGHSH and CDR2 LQKENI. Between the trimmed V and J ends, which lost 4 bases and 0 bases, there was a span of 9 bases. Full variable domain (remainder filled in from reference TRBV18 and TRBJ1-4): NAGVMQNPRHLVRRRGQEARLRCSPMKGHSHVYWYRQLPEEGLKFMVYLQKENIIDESGMPKERFSAEFPKEGPSILRIQQVVRGDSAAYFCASSLTAATNEKLFFGSGTQLSVL.

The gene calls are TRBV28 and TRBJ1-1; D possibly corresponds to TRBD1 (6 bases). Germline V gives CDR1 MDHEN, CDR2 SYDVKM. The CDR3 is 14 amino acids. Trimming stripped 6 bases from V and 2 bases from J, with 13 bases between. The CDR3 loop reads CASRIGQTNTEAFF. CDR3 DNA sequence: TGTGCCAGCAGAATTGGACAGACAAACACTGAAGCTTTCTTT. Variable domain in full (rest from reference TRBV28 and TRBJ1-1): DVKVTQSSRYLVKRTGEKVFLECVQDMDHENMFWYRQDPGLGLRLIYFSYDVKMKEKGDIPEGYSVSREKKERFSLILESASTNQTSMYLCASRIGQTNTEAFFGQGTRLTVV.

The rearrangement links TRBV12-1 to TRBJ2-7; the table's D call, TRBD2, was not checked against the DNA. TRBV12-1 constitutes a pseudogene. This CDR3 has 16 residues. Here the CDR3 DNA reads TGTGCCAGCAGCTGGCCTAGCGGGGAAACTCCCTACGAGCAGTACTTC. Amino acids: CASSWPSGETPYEQYF.

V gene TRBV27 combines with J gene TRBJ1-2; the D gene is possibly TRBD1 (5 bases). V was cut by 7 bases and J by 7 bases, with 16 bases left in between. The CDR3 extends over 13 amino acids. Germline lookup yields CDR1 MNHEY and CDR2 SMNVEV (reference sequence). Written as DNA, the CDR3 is TGTGCCAGCACCCGAGGCGGGGCGGCTGGCTACACCTTC. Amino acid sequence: CASTRGGAAGYTF.

The CDR3 region is CASSLDEQEEKLFF. The CDR3 region has the DNA TGCGCCAGCAGCTTGGACGAACAGGAGGAAAAACTGTTTTTT. The chain employs TRBV5-1 and TRBJ1-4; tentative D call: TRBD1 (5 bases). V lost 0 bases and J lost 8, with 11 bases in between. CDR1 SGHRS and CDR2 YFSETQ come from the germline V gene. The CDR3 spans 14 residues.

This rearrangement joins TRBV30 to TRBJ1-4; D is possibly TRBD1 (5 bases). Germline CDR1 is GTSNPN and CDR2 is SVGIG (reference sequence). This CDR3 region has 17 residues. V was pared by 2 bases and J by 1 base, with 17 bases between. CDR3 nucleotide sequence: TGTGCCTGGAGTCTGCGTATGGGGAGGGGAACTAATGAAAAACTGTTTTTT. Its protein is CAWSLRMGRGTNEKLFF.

Here the CDR3 DNA reads TGCAGTGCTAGGCGCCAAGAGACCCAGTACTTC. The encoded protein is CSARRQETQYF. This rearrangement joins TRBV20-1 to TRBJ2-5; D call uncertain. The CDR3 extends over 11 amino acids. V was pared by 3 bases and J by 1 base, with 3 bases between. Germline V CDR1 and CDR2: DFQATT, SNEGSKA (reference sequence).